This TCR beta chain was sequenced in a study of shared clonotypes between healthy human individuals. For the study at large: In total, the donors were two women and a few men aged 18 to 49. CD4 naive and CD4 memory each took three plates per donor, while CD8 naive took two and CD8 memory one.

On this clone: Its antigen remains unknown.

Terminally differentiated effector memory CD45RA+ cells were excluded from the naive CD8 cells, which were CD45RO-negative and positively selected for CCR7. Study-wide results and limits: Clonotypes not shared had lower generation probabilities than those common to all four donors. Represented diversity (both genetic and exposure-history) was limited by the small number of donors.

Assay used: immunoSEQ multiplex PCR; TCRdb lists only in-frame clones, some missing. The sample holds roughly 850,000 clones, 96% seen once. The sequencing input was naive CD8+ T cells sorted from blood. This clonotype was sampled from a man aged 25 to 45 in good health.

The CDR3 DNA reads as TGTGCCAGCAGCCCTACCGAATCATCGAACACCGGGGAGCTGTTTTTT. Protein sequence: CASSPTESSNTGELFF. The chain joins TRBV27 to TRBJ2-2; D remains unclear. This CDR3 comprises 16 residues. Per the germline V gene, CDR1 is MNHEY and CDR2 is SMNVEV (reference sequence). V lost 6 bases, J lost 0 bases, and 14 bases lay in between.